This T cell receptor (beta chain) is drawn from a study of T cells expressing NK-cell markers (TCRdb year 2020). For the study in its entirety: Three sorted T-cell subsets (CD3+CD56+NKG2C+, CD3+CD56+NKG2C- and CD3+CD56-NKG2C+) from under ten donors had their TCR beta-chain repertoires profiled. Of the eight sequenced donors, seven were found to be HCMV-seropositive and one was found to be HCMV-seronegative. The study sequenced eight donors, all healthy volunteers chosen at random: three men and five women. Illumina HiSeq 2000/2500, MiSeq or NextSeq was used to sequence libraries as 2 x 150 bp reads.

General conclusions and limits of the study: Whether the expanded NKG2C-expressing T cell clones were specific for HCMV antigens remained unclear. Those dominant clonotypes were again the most abundant among CD3+CD56-NKG2C+ cells in several donors, at about 28.3-60.1%. For more than 5 donors, the dominant CD3+CD56+NKG2C+ clonotypes were among the top 10 CD8+ clonotypes and accounted for about 1.0-8% of CD8+ T cells.

The germline V gene specifies SGHAT as CDR1 and FQNNGV as CDR2. The CDR3 sequence holds 15 residues, the cysteine and phenylalanine included. No nucleotide data were recorded. For sequencing, an Illumina HiSeq 2000 was employed. TCR beta cDNA libraries were made by 5'RACE template switching that added a universal primer site and unique molecular identifiers. Synthesis of cDNA was primed from the TCR beta constant segment and was followed by two consecutive PCR amplification steps. As for the authors' bioinformatics: MIGEC handled demultiplexing of the reads and grouping by UMI, while MiTCR was used to assemble and quantify clonotypes. To exclude erroneous sequences, any TCR cDNA sequence not supported by at least two reads was discarded. The tcR package was used for downstream repertoire analysis, and clonotypes were matched between fractions using CDR3 nucleotide sequence together with V segment. VDJmatch was used to annotate antigen specificity against VDJdb, with one amino acid substitution in CDR3 permitted. TCRdb reprocessed the reads, reporting each CDR3 protein sequence once and no DNA. None of the V and J calls come from the authors' own analysis; TCRdb made them. The sample table gives approximately 460,000 distinct CDR3 sequences. Together, the top ten hold 7.3% of the sample.

Details on this clonotype: Its antigen remains unidentified.

A commercial ELISA kit detecting HCMV-specific IgG in serum was used to determine HCMV serostatus. Ficoll density gradient centrifugation was used to isolate peripheral blood mononuclear cells from blood. Source material: blood T cells: a sorted CD56 or NKG2C T cell subset, CD4+ or CD8+ T cells, or bulk PBMC T cells (not recorded which). The chain links TRBV11-2 with TRBJ2-3; TCRdb gives TRBD1 as the D gene, but with no DNA this cannot be confirmed. This TCR was sampled from a woman between 18 and 70 years old in good health. The CDR3 loop reads CASSLDGTGTDTQYF. Joined to the reference TRBV11-2 and TRBJ2-3 proteins, this CDR3 gives the full variable domain: EAGVAQSPRYKIIEKRQSVAFWCNPISGHATLYWYQQILGQGPKLLIQFQNNGVVDDSQLPKDRFSAERLKGVDSTLKIQPAKLEDSAVYLCASSLDGTGTDTQYFGPGTRLTVL.